The sequence of this TCR beta chain was determined in a study of cytomegalovirus exposure and HLA in healthy donors. The primer mix had 60 Vbeta and 13 Jbeta primers. TCRdb keeps only in-frame clones here, not all; method: immunoSEQ multiplex PCR. The profile covers fewer than 250,000 clones, with under 85% appearing a single time and about 10% taken by the ten largest. The germline V gene has CDR1 SGHAT and CDR2 FQNNGV. With V trimmed by 3 bases and J by 8 bases, 6 bases remained unmatched. The CDR3 covers 14 residues. Broader study findings: The study reported that TCR beta sequences accurately predicted HLA-A and HLA-B alleles in most subjects.

As for this clone: The antigen is unknown.

The specimen sequenced was PBMCs. The origin of this receptor is a woman in her forties or fifties in good health and CMV-seropositive. The genes are TRBV11-2 and TRBJ1-4; 7 bases are a match to TRBD1. The CDR3 nucleotides are TGTGCCAGCAGCTTCAGACAGGGTCACGAAAAACTGTTTTTT. Translation gives CASSFRQGHEKLFF.